This TCR beta chain was observed in a study of technical replicates of blood from a few donors. Assay: immunoSEQ multiplex PCR; the TCRdb copy retains only in-frame clones and omits some. The data show 75,000 to 95,000 clones, 85% to 95% seen once. CDR3 length: 15 amino acids. J gave up 5 bases and V 5 bases, and 7 bases lay outside the gene matches. Germline values: CDR1 SGHDT, CDR2 YYEEEE. Input material: T cells isolated from PBMCs. This sequence originates from a human donor in good health. This chain links TRBV5-6 with TRBJ2-2, with 9 positions matching TRBD1. The CDR3 bases are TGTGCCAGCAGTTCGGGACAGGGTTGGACCGGGGAGCTGTTTTTT. This gives the protein CASSSGQGWTGELFF. Full variable domain (rest looked up from reference TRBV5-6 and TRBJ2-2): DAGVTQSPTHLIKTRGQQVTLRCSPKSGHDTVSWYQQALGQGPQFIFQYYEEEERQRGNFPDRFSGHQFPNYSSELNVNALLLGDSALYLCASSSGQGWTGELFFGEGSRLTVL.